Listed below are T cell receptor beta chains from one sample, sequenced in a study of cytomegalovirus exposure and HLA in healthy donors. Using immunoSEQ multiplex PCR, the repertoire was profiled, and TCRdb retains in-frame clones only, with some absent. Recorded for this sample: 100,000 to 150,000 clones. The specimen was PBMCs. The receptors shown here come from a man aged 25-45 years in good health and CMV-seronegative. Both conserved end residues are part of each CDR3. A D gene is named only where the DNA matches it firmly.

TRBV28	TRBJ2-3	-	CASTTAEVLTDTQYF	TGTGCCAGCACCACGGCGGAGGTCCTTACAGATACGCAGTATTTT
TRBV18	TRBJ2-2	TRBD2	CASSGLAATGELFF	TGTGCCAGCTCGGGGCTAGCGGCCACCGGGGAGCTGTTTTTT
TRBV28	TRBJ2-3	-	CASSPSTDTQYF	TGTGCCAGCAGCCCTAGCACAGATACGCAGTATTTT
TRBV5-3	TRBJ2-1	TRBD2	CARSLNASGRANNEQFF	TGTGCCAGAAGCCTCAACGCTAGCGGGAGGGCCAACAATGAGCAGTTCTTC
TRBV4-3	TRBJ2-2	TRBD2	CASSQELAGDTGELFF	TGCGCCAGCAGCCAAGAACTAGCGGGAGATACCGGGGAGCTGTTTTTT
TRBV5-1	TRBJ2-3	TRBD2	CASSSPGGGSTDTQYF	TGCGCCAGCAGCTCCCCGGGGGGGGGAAGCACAGATACGCAGTATTTT
TRBV29-1	TRBJ2-1	TRBD1	CSVENRGSYNEQFF	TGCAGCGTTGAAAACAGGGGTTCGTACAATGAGCAGTTCTTC
TRBV7-9	TRBJ2-3	-	CASSLQAEWDTQYF	TGTGCCAGCAGCCTTCAAGCGGAGTGGGATACGCAGTATTTT
TRBV27	TRBJ2-1	-	CASSFDGGNEQFF	TGTGCCAGCAGTTTCGATGGCGGTAATGAGCAGTTCTTC
TRBV7-9	TRBJ2-1	TRBD2	CASAPSGPWREQFF	TGTGCCAGCGCTCCTAGCGGGCCTTGGCGGGAGCAGTTCTTC
TRBV4-3	TRBJ2-1	TRBD2	CASSRGLAGNNEQFF	TGCGCCAGCAGCCGCGGACTAGCGGGAAACAATGAGCAGTTCTTC
TRBV28	TRBJ1-2	-	CASLAWDYGYTF	TGTGCCAGCCTAGCGTGGGACTATGGCTACACCTTC
TRBV25-1	TRBJ1-5	TRBD1	CASSEHGGTDNQPQHF	TGTGCCAGCAGTGAACATGGAGGGACAGACAACCAGCCCCAGCATTTT
TRBV28	TRBJ1-1	-	CASNPGGGFTEAFF	TGTGCCAGCAATCCGGGGGGTGGGTTCACTGAAGCTTTCTTT
TRBV7-3	TRBJ1-1	-	CASSPTAGFLHTEAFF	TGTGCCAGCAGCCCGACGGCCGGGTTCCTACACACTGAAGCTTTCTTT
TRBV6-1	TRBJ2-7	TRBD2	CASSGLAGGIAYEQYF	TGTGCCAGCAGTGGGCTAGCGGGAGGGATCGCCTACGAGCAGTACTTC
TRBV19	TRBJ2-1	TRBD2	CASRPTSGRSNEQFF	TGTGCCAGTAGACCTACTAGCGGGAGATCTAATGAGCAGTTCTTC
TRBV7-9	TRBJ1-1	-	CASSLSPEVNTEAFF	TGTGCCAGCAGCTTATCCCCGGAGGTGAACACTGAAGCTTTCTTT
TRBV7-8	TRBJ2-3	TRBD2	CASSSRSMLAGSTDTQYF	TGTGCCAGCAGCTCCCGTAGTATGCTAGCGGGGTCCACAGATACGCAGTATTTT
TRBV28	TRBJ2-1	TRBD2	CASSSLAGTYNEQFF	TGTGCCAGCAGTTCACTAGCGGGTACCTACAATGAGCAGTTCTTC
TRBV29-1	TRBJ2-7	-	CSVVVTPYEQYF	TGCAGCGTTGTGGTAACCCCCTACGAGCAGTACTTC
TRBV15	TRBJ2-1	TRBD1	CATSRGTGNNEQFF	TGTGCCACCAGCAGAGGGACAGGTAACAATGAGCAGTTCTTC
TRBV11-3	TRBJ2-2	TRBD2	CASSLGAGGPRTGELFF	TGTGCCAGCAGCTTAGGAGCGGGAGGCCCGAGGACCGGGGAGCTGTTTTTT
TRBV28	TRBJ2-7	-	CASRALRKWGRGYAYEQYF	TGTGCCAGCAGAGCACTACGTAAATGGGGGCGAGGCTACGCCTACGAGCAGTACTTC
TRBV6-1	TRBJ1-1	TRBD1	CASSVGTASMNTEAFF	TGTGCCAGCAGTGTAGGGACAGCTAGCATGAACACTGAAGCTTTCTTT
TRBV27	TRBJ2-7	-	CASSYRRQPSYEQYF	TGTGCCAGCAGTTACCGAAGACAGCCCTCCTACGAGCAGTACTTC
TRBV7-6	TRBJ1-3	TRBD1	CASSPTGAGNTIYF	TGTGCCAGCAGCCCGACAGGGGCTGGAAACACCATATATTTT
TRBV5-1	TRBJ2-7	-	CASSPISVTGNSYEQYF	TGCGCCAGCAGCCCGATTAGTGTGACAGGTAACTCCTACGAGCAGTACTTC
TRBV7-8	TRBJ1-3	-	CASRSAGGMLSGNTIYF	TGTGCCAGCAGATCAGCGGGGGGGATGCTCTCTGGAAACACCATATATTTT
TRBV7-3	TRBJ2-5	TRBD2	CASTPIAGGEQYF	TGTGCCAGCACCCCCATTGCGGGAGGTGAGCAGTACTTC
TRBV2	TRBJ1-5	TRBD1	CASSEEDRAWGRNQPQHF	TGTGCCAGCAGTGAAGAAGACAGGGCCTGGGGGCGCAATCAGCCCCAGCATTTT
TRBV30	TRBJ2-7	-	CAWSGQAYEQYF	TGTGCCTGGAGTGGACAGGCCTACGAGCAGTACTTC
TRBV9	TRBJ2-1	-	CASSVATGIQQFF	TGTGCCAGCAGCGTAGCTACGGGGATACAGCAGTTCTTC
TRBV25-1	TRBJ1-6	-	CASTSGDAYNSPLHF	TGTGCCAGCACCTCAGGGGATGCCTATAATTCACCCCTCCACTTT
TRBV7-7	TRBJ1-1	TRBD1	CASSLDRGTEAFF	TGTGCTAGCAGCTTGGACAGGGGAACTGAAGCTTTCTTT
TRBV10-3	TRBJ2-7	TRBD1	CAMGSGQGYEQYF	TGTGCCATGGGGTCGGGACAGGGATACGAGCAGTACTTC
TRBV5-6	TRBJ1-1	-	CASTKQLNTEAFF	TGTGCCAGCACCAAACAGCTGAACACTGAAGCTTTCTTT
TRBV27	TRBJ2-7	-	CASSPPPFYEQYF	TGTGCCAGCAGTCCCCCTCCTTTCTACGAGCAGTACTTC
TRBV5-1	TRBJ1-3	TRBD1	CASSLSSTGGNTIYF	TGCGCCAGCAGCTTGAGCTCGACAGGGGGAAACACCATATATTTT
TRBV28	TRBJ2-3	TRBD1	CATRQGTATDTQYF	TGTGCCACCAGGCAAGGGACAGCCACAGATACGCAGTATTTT
TRBV11-2	TRBJ2-7	TRBD1	CASSRDRVSYEQYF	TGTGCCAGCAGCCGGGACAGGGTTTCCTACGAGCAGTACTTC
TRBV16	TRBJ2-5	TRBD1	CASSQATGGRETQYF	TGTGCCAGCAGCCAAGCGACAGGGGGCAGGGAGACCCAGTACTTC
TRBV6-6	TRBJ1-1	-	CASSYSRAGMNTEAFF	TGTGCCAGCAGTTACTCGAGGGCCGGTATGAACACTGAAGCTTTCTTT
TRBV7-8	TRBJ2-1	TRBD1	CASSFGDRANEQFF	TGTGCCAGCAGCTTTGGGGACAGGGCCAATGAGCAGTTCTTC
TRBV7-9	TRBJ2-7	-	CASSMSGDSYEQYF	TGTGCCAGCAGCATGAGCGGAGACTCCTACGAGCAGTACTTC
TRBV6-6	TRBJ2-7	TRBD2	CASSTGLADSYEQYF	TGTGCCAGCAGTACGGGACTAGCGGATTCCTACGAGCAGTACTTC
TRBV5-4	TRBJ2-7	-	CASSPLGARGEQYF	TGTGCCAGCAGCCCTCTTGGGGCCCGGGGGGAGCAGTACTTC
TRBV19	TRBJ1-1	-	CASSARVRGSNTEAFF	TGTGCCAGTAGTGCCAGGGTGAGGGGGTCGAACACTGAAGCTTTCTTT
TRBV30	TRBJ1-1	-	CAYGTEVTEAFF	TGTGCCTACGGGACTGAGGTCACTGAAGCTTTCTTT
TRBV10-1	TRBJ1-1	TRBD1	CASSDRRTGLFTMNTEAFF	TGCGCCAGCAGTGATAGGAGGACAGGGCTTTTTACGATGAACACTGAAGCTTTCTTT
TRBV28	TRBJ2-1	-	CASRETVQQFF	TGTGCCAGCAGGGAGACAGTACAGCAGTTCTTC
TRBV7-9	TRBJ1-2	TRBD1	CASSSVGTVGYGYTF	TGTGCCAGCAGCTCAGTGGGGACAGTTGGGTATGGCTACACCTTC
TRBV10-3	TRBJ1-1	-	CAISDGYQVEAFF	TGTGCCATCAGTGACGGATATCAGGTGGAAGCCTTCTTT
TRBV5-5	TRBJ2-2	-	CASSLFWAGGELFF	TGTGCCAGCAGCTTGTTTTGGGCGGGCGGGGAGCTGTTTTTT
TRBV30	TRBJ1-2	TRBD1	CAWRGTGNNYGYTF	TGTGCCTGGAGGGGGACAGGTAACAACTATGGCTACACCTTC
TRBV6-5	TRBJ1-1	-	CASRTLRGGLGAFF	TGTGCCAGCAGGACCCTGCGGGGAGGACTGGGCGCTTTCTTT